This TCR beta chain stems from a study of CXCR3-negative and CXCR3-positive naive CD8 T cells. Study summary: For each library, about 1.5 +/- 0.3 million TRB reads were obtained, about 135 million in total.

Study results and caveats: CXCR3-negative naive cells had less hydrophobic TRB CDR3s than did CXCR3-positive naive cells.

Through 5' RACE with UMI labels, the TRB cDNA libraries were prepared. Following a re-call of the 5' RACE reads, TCRdb has one entry per CDR3 protein and lacks DNA. The clone table shows roughly 99,000 distinct CDR3 sequences, with the ten largest holding less than 1.1%. Investigators sorted each CD8+ T cell subset in triplicate, taking under 350,000 cells each time. Cells that were CD45RO-CCR7+CD27+CD95- constituted naive CD8+ T cells. Germline V lookup: CDR1 SQVTM, CDR2 ANQGSEA. There are 16 residues in the CDR3. Comment on this clonotype: Its target is not known.

V gene TRBV29-1 combines with J gene TRBJ2-1; the TRBD1 assignment by TCRdb is unverifiable without DNA. The receptor was derived from a human donor in good health. Some clones in this sample may be carry-over from other donors' samples. Sequenced material: naive CXCR3+ CD8+ T cells from blood. Documented subset: CD45RO-CCR7+CD27+CD95- naive CD8+ T cells expressing CXCR3 (TNR3+). CDR3 protein: CSVEPLRRGLGNEQFF.